These 17 T cell receptor beta chains were all obtained from the same sample, sequenced in a study of cytomegalovirus exposure and HLA in healthy donors. It was with 60 Vbeta and 13 Jbeta primers that the PCR ran. Sequencing was performed with immunoSEQ multiplex PCR; in TCRdb, only in-frame clones are kept and a portion is missing. The repertoire includes about 140,000 clones, roughly 73% of them detected once, and under 2% sits in the top ten. The sample comprised PBMCs. The origin of the receptors is a female donor in good health and CMV-seronegative.

V and J are TRBV12-5 and TRBJ2-5; 7 nucleotides line up with TRBD2. The germline gives CDR1 LGHNT, CDR2 FRNRAP. The ends lost 0 bases at V and 5 bases at J; junction bases unmatched: 24. The CDR3 is 21 residues long. In DNA, the CDR3 is TGTGCTAGTGGTTTGGTACGAAGCAGAGGGCTAGCGGAGGGGAAGGAGGAGACCCAGTACTTC. Residues: CASGLVRSRGLAEGKEETQYF.

The table lists this clone with a few counts. The chain recombines TRBV6-1 with TRBJ1-1; 7 bases are shared with TRBD1. The CDR3 totals 11 residues. J gave up 10 bases and V 6 bases, and 5 bases lay outside the gene matches. Germline CDR1 is MNHNS and CDR2 is SASEGT. CDR3 sequence (DNA): TGTGCCAGCAGCCGACAGGGAGGAGCTTTCTTT. Translating it yields CASSRQGGAFF.

This sequence joins TRBV5-1 and TRBJ2-7; 9 positions match TRBD1. The CDR3 totals 15 residues. The germline CDR1 and CDR2 sequences are SGHRS and YFSETQ. V gave up 4 bases and J gave up 7 bases; unmatched junction bases: 12. CDR3 coding DNA: TGCGCCAGCAGCACCTTACCGGGACAGGGCCAAGAGCAGTACTTC. Translation: CASSTLPGQGQEQYF.

The chain has TRBV7-9 and TRBJ2-5; 13 bases line up with TRBD2. The J call is in doubt because the DNA end fits TRBJ2-7 better. The CDR3 length is 15 residues. CDR1 and CDR2 from the germline V gene are SEHNR and FQNEAQ (reference sequence). The CDR3 here is CASFTSGRARGEQYF. CDR3 in DNA: TGTGCCAGCTTCACTAGCGGGAGGGCCAGGGGCGAGCAGTACTTC.

V gene TRBV21-1 combines with J gene TRBJ2-6; the D call TRBD2 from the table was never checked on the DNA. TRBV21-1 is a listed pseudogene. There are 17 residues in the CDR3. The CDR3 loop reads CASSRRDSCSGANVLTF. For the CDR3, the DNA is TGTGCCAGCAGCAGAAGGGACTCTTGCTCTGGGGCCAACGTCCTGACTTTC.

The J gene is TRBJ2-3, the V gene TRBV27, with 11 positions matching TRBD2. The CDR3 is 16 residues long. CDR1 MNHEY and CDR2 SMNVEV come from the germline V gene (reference sequence). Germline trimming cut 5 bases from V and 3 bases from J; bases unmatched to any gene: 7. Written as DNA, the CDR3 is TGTGCCAGCAGTGCACTAGCGGGAGTGGGGACAGATACGCAGTATTTT. Encoded protein: CASSALAGVGTDTQYF.

This chain links TRBV5-8 with TRBJ2-2; maybe TRBD1 (6 bases). Trimming shortened V by 0 bases and J by 3 bases, and 9 bases separated the two germline ends. The germline V gene encodes CDR1 SGHTS and CDR2 YDEGEE. The CDR3 totals 15 residues. The CDR3 DNA is TGTGCCAGCAGCTTGGAACAGGGTTACACCGGGGAGCTGTTTTTT. Translated: CASSLEQGYTGELFF.

This chain connects TRBV2 to TRBJ1-5, with D hard to call. This CDR3 has 15 amino acids. The germline V and J ends were trimmed by 6 bases and 0 bases, with 12 bases remaining between them. The germline V gene has CDR1 SNHLY and CDR2 FYNNEI. The CDR3 DNA is TGTGCCAGCAGGCGGTATACCGATAGCAATCAGCCCCAGCATTTT. As protein: CASRRYTDSNQPQHF.

The J gene is TRBJ2-1, the V gene TRBV30, with TRBD2 matching over 13 bases. Germline values: CDR1 GTSNPN, CDR2 SVGIG (reference sequence). The length of the CDR3 is 13 residues. With 3 bases clipped from V and 10 bases from J, the junction kept 3 bases outside the gene matches. CDR3 loop: CAWSKLAGGEQFF. Written as DNA, the CDR3 is TGTGCCTGGAGCAAACTAGCGGGAGGGGAGCAGTTCTTC.

This chain uses TRBV7-8 with TRBJ2-5; D possibly corresponds to TRBD1 (7 bases). The J call is doubtful: the DNA matches TRBJ2-7 better. The CDR3 covers 14 residues. Germline CDR1 and CDR2: SGHVS and FQNEAQ. The CDR3 DNA is TGTGCCAGCAGCGGCCAGGGGGGCGGCTACGAGCAGTACTTC. As protein: CASSGQGGGYEQYF.

This clone was counted between two and nine times. The rearrangement links TRBV15 to TRBJ1-1; unclear D gene. V lost 3 bases and J lost 5, with 16 bases in between. The CDR3 runs 15 residues. CDR1 and CDR2 (germline): LNHNV, YYDKDF (reference sequence). CDR3 nucleotide sequence: TGTGCCACCAGCAGGCTCCGGGTCGAAGGAACTGAAGCTTTCTTT. It is translated as CATSRLRVEGTEAFF.

The J gene is TRBJ1-6, the V gene TRBV19; a weak D match, TRBD1 (5 bases). Per germline, CDR1 LNHDA and CDR2 SQIVND (reference sequence). V dropped 2 bases and J dropped 7 bases, with 12 bases sitting between them. The length of the CDR3 is 15 residues. The chain's CDR3 is CASSIKAGRNSPLHF. DNA of the CDR3: TGTGCCAGTAGTATAAAGGCAGGGCGGAATTCACCCCTCCACTTT.

The rearrangement joins TRBV19 to TRBJ1-2; no firm D call. Between the trimmed V and J ends, which lost 5 bases and 0 bases, there was a span of 16 bases. This CDR3 has 16 residues. The germline gives CDR1 LNHDA, CDR2 SQIVND (reference sequence). The CDR3 reads CASSDVRRFSNYGYTF. For the CDR3, the DNA is TGTGCCAGTAGTGACGTCAGGCGCTTTTCTAACTATGGCTACACCTTC.

V is TRBV19 and J is TRBJ1-5; 10 bases line up with TRBD1. Germline CDR1 and CDR2: LNHDA and SQIVND (reference sequence). The CDR3 is 17 residues long. V was clipped by 6 bases and J by 7 bases; unmatched bases: 15. This chain's CDR3 is CASSPRRDRGTGQPQHF. The CDR3 nucleotides read TGTGCCAGTAGCCCCCGCCGGGACAGGGGTACGGGACAGCCCCAGCATTTT.

This clone has a handful of counts. V and J are TRBV6-5 and TRBJ2-7; D is uncertain. The length of the CDR3 is 15 residues. Deletions cut 0 bases from V and 2 bases from J, with 11 bases between. Germline V CDR1 and CDR2: MNHEY, SVGAGI. In nucleotides, the CDR3 is TGTGCCAGCAGTTACTCGTTTGTAAATCCCTACGAGCAGTACTTC. It encodes CASSYSFVNPYEQYF.

This rearrangement joins TRBV2 to TRBJ2-1, with a tentative D call TRBD2 (5 bases). The V gene's germline CDR1 is SNHLY and CDR2 FYNNEI. Trimming took 3 bases from V and 9 from J, leaving 12 bases between them. The CDR3 is 13 residues long. The CDR3 spells CASSEELGVEQFF. For the CDR3, the DNA is TGTGCCAGCAGTGAGGAACTAGGTGTTGAGCAGTTCTTC.

This clone was counted a few times. The V and J genes are TRBV30 and TRBJ2-2; the match to TRBD2 covers 16 bases. After removal of 4 bases from V and 7 bases from J, the junction contained 9 bases not matched to a gene. From germline, CDR1 is GTSNPN and CDR2 SVGIG (reference sequence). This CDR3 is 17 amino acids long. CDR3 nucleotides: TGTGCCTGGAATGGGGGGACTAGCGGGAGGGTGGTCGGGGAGCTGTTTTTT. It translates to CAWNGGTSGRVVGELFF.